The next 17 T cell receptor beta chains were all read from a single sample in a study of beta chain features in type 1 diabetes. General study results and limits: In every one of the four CD4+ subsets, TCRB CDR3s were moderately but significantly shorter in Type 1 diabetes patients.

Antigens for these TCRs are unknown. The investigators reverse transcribed all of the isolated RNA, so they sequenced expressed TCRB transcripts. Sequenced by immunoSEQ multiplex PCR; TCRdb stores in-frame clones only, minus some. The table shows about 240,000 clones, with about 15% occurring only once. Sequencing used naive CD4+ T cells from blood. These receptor sequences come from a man aged 25 to 45 with type 1 diabetes.

This clone was counted between two and nine times. The V and J genes are TRBV7-9 and TRBJ1-2; TRBD1 matches at 11 bases. This CDR3 has 14 residues. V lost 3 bases, J lost 5 bases, and 2 bases stayed unmatched. Germline V gene data show CDR1 as SEHNR and CDR2 as FQNEAQ (reference sequence). This CDR3 is CASSLGQGVYGYTF. The CDR3 nucleotides read TGTGCCAGCAGCTTGGGACAGGGGGTTTATGGCTACACCTTC.

This rearrangement joins TRBV7-6 to TRBJ2-2; the match to TRBD2 covers 7 bases. This CDR3 is 17 amino acids long. V lost 2 bases to trimming and J lost 1 base; unmatched junction nucleotides: 7. CDR1 and CDR2 (germline): SGHVS, FNYEAQ. The CDR3 region is CASSLRGLAENTGELFF. The CDR3 DNA reads TGTGCCAGCAGCTTACGAGGGCTAGCGGAGAACACCGGGGAGCTGTTTTTT.

This clone was seen ten or more times. The chain links TRBV30 to TRBJ1-1; 8 nucleotides agree with TRBD1. CDR3 size: 14 residues. Germline V gene sequence: CDR1 GTSNPN, CDR2 SVGIG (reference sequence). The V and J ends lost 2 bases and 1 base, in that order; junction bases with no gene match: 3. This CDR3 is CAWSPGTGNTEAFF. In DNA form, the CDR3 reads TGTGCCTGGAGTCCCGGGACAGGGAACACTGAAGCTTTCTTT.

The chain employs TRBV11-2 and TRBJ2-3; the D is unclear. The CDR3 extends over 12 amino acids. CDR1 SGHAT and CDR2 FQNNGV come from the germline V gene. Trimming removed 5 bases at V and 5 bases at J, with 8 bases between. CDR3 sequence reads: CASSPVVDTQYF. CDR3 in DNA: TGTGCCAGCAGCCCCGTTGTAGATACGCAGTATTTT.

J is TRBJ2-2 and V is TRBV4-1, with TRBD2 as a possible D gene (5 bases). The ends were cut back, 0 bases at V and 3 bases at J, with 11 bases in the middle. Germline CDR1 and CDR2: MGHRA and YSYEKL. CDR3 size: 16 residues. The CDR3 region has the DNA TGCGCCAGCAGCCAAGATTCGGGGTTTGACACCGGGGAGCTGTTTTTT. Residues: CASSQDSGFDTGELFF.

This CDR3 is CASSKGGVNTEAFF. The CDR3 nucleotides are TGTGCCAGCTCAAAGGGCGGGGTAAACACTGAAGCTTTCTTT. The chain carries TRBV18 and TRBJ1-1, with D unclear. The CDR3 spans 14 residues. V gave up 5 bases and J gave up 2 bases, with 12 bases separating them. Germline V gene data show CDR1 as KGHSH and CDR2 as LQKENI.

This clone was counted once. The chain carries TRBV5-8 and TRBJ1-6; 7 bases match TRBD1. The germline V gene encodes CDR1 SGHTS and CDR2 YDEGEE. J was trimmed by 14 bases and V by 3 bases; bases with no gene match: 11. The CDR3 length is 14 residues. The CDR3, as DNA: TGTGCCAGCAGCTCAGGACAGGCTACCTCATCCCTCCACTTT. The encoded protein is CASSSGQATSSLHF.

This clone has only a few counts. This chain joins TRBV11-2 and TRBJ1-1; D perhaps matches TRBD1 (5 bases). Between the trimmed V and J ends, which lost 6 bases and 0 bases, there was a span of 11 bases. The CDR3 loop spans 14 amino acids. Per germline, CDR1 SGHAT and CDR2 FQNNGV. The CDR3 DNA reads as TGTGCCAGCAGGGGAAGGGGCATGAACACTGAAGCTTTCTTT. Encoded protein: CASRGRGMNTEAFF.

The chain employs TRBV9 and TRBJ2-5; a weak D match, TRBD1 (6 bases). The CDR3 loop spans 14 amino acids. Germline CDR1 reads SGDLS; CDR2 reads YYNGEE. Trimming cost V 0 bases and J 4 bases, with 10 bases left between them. CDR3 loop: CASSVAVRGETQYF. The CDR3 coding sequence is TGTGCCAGCAGCGTAGCTGTCAGGGGAGAGACCCAGTACTTC.

This clone appeared a few times. The chain recombines TRBV30 with TRBJ1-1, with 11 positions matching TRBD1. Germline CDR1 is GTSNPN and CDR2 is SVGIG (reference sequence). CDR3 length: 14 residues. V shed 3 bases, J shed 5 bases, and the junction held 5 bases outside the gene matches. CDR3 nucleotides: TGTGCCTGGAGGGACAGGGGGCGAAGGACTGAAGCTTTCTTT. This sequence encodes CAWRDRGRRTEAFF.

Comments on this clone: The same CDR3 also results from other DNA sequences found in this sample. The V and J genes are TRBV2 and TRBJ2-3; 7 nucleotides match TRBD1. The germline gives CDR1 SNHLY, CDR2 FYNNEI. V shed 5 bases and J 3 bases; nucleotides not matched to a gene: 2. The CDR3 runs to 13 residues. DNA for the CDR3: TGTGCCAGCAGTCGACAGGGTACAGATACGCAGTATTTT. The encoded protein is CASSRQGTDTQYF.

The chain uses TRBV21-1 and TRBJ2-1; the table gives TRBD2 as D, unverified against the DNA. TRBV21-1 is assigned pseudogene status. The CDR3 contains 14 residues. For the CDR3, the DNA is TGTGCCAGCAGCAAGAAGGCCGGGACTAGCGGGGAGTTCTTC. This encodes CASSKKAGTSGEFF.

The chain has TRBV18 and TRBJ2-7; D is perhaps TRBD1 (6 bases). The CDR3 is made up of 16 amino acids. Germline loops: CDR1 KGHSH, CDR2 LQKENI. Trimming took 1 base from V and 0 from J, leaving 13 bases between them. The DNA for the CDR3 is TGTGCCAGCTCACCACAGGGTCTAGGGGGCTCCTACGAGCAGTACTTC. Amino acids: CASSPQGLGGSYEQYF.

The chain carries TRBV6-5 and TRBJ2-1; the D is unclear. Germline V CDR1 and CDR2: MNHEY, SVGAGI. With 7 bases removed from V and 10 bases from J, the gap between germline ends came to 17 bases. The CDR3 contains 13 residues. CDR3: CASTRNPMQEQFF. The CDR3 DNA reads TGTGCCAGCACCAGAAACCCGATGCAGGAGCAGTTCTTC.

CDR3 nucleotide sequence: TGTGCCTGGAGTGTATTGTCGGGGGGCTACACCTTC. It encodes CAWSVLSGGYTF. The chain is built from TRBV30 and TRBJ1-2; no firm D call. The CDR3 is 12 residues long. The V and J ends lost 0 bases and 8 bases respectively, with 10 bases between them. CDR1 and CDR2 from the germline V gene are GTSNPN and SVGIG (reference sequence).

This clone was counted between two and nine times. The chain employs TRBV19 and TRBJ2-7; 7 bases are shared with TRBD1. Unmatched junction bases numbered 6, after V lost 1 base and J lost 0 bases. CDR1 and CDR2 (germline): LNHDA, SQIVND (reference sequence). This CDR3 contains 16 residues. CDR3 region: CASSIGTGQASYEQYF. The CDR3 bases are TGTGCCAGTAGTATAGGTACCGGACAGGCCTCCTACGAGCAGTACTTC.

In this sample, this clone turned up a few times. V usage is TRBV4-1 and J usage is TRBJ2-7, with D tentatively TRBD2 (7 bases). Germline loops: CDR1 MGHRA, CDR2 YSYEKL. Trimming took 1 base from V and 4 from J, leaving 17 bases between them. The CDR3 is 16 residues long. The CDR3 DNA is TGCGCCAGCAGCCAAGGGGGGGGGCGGCCTTTTTACGAGCAGTACTTC. It specifies CASSQGGGRPFYEQYF.